The entry that follows covers one T cell receptor (beta chain) sequence. Its specificity is unknown. One junction end disagrees with the germline gene, perhaps due to a read error. No cell sorting was done before RNA was extracted from the tissue. The library came from three nested PCR rounds adapted from ARM-PCR protocols. One entry per CDR3 protein, called by TCRdb with MiXCR from the multiplex PCR reads. The profile shows about 76,000 distinct CDR3 sequences, around 70% of them singletons. The CDR3 loop spans 14 amino acids. In germline, CDR1 is SQVTM, CDR2 ANQGSEA. The data were obtained in a study of tumor and adjacent non-tumor tissue in lung cancer. As for the study in general: On average, productive TCRbeta reads reached about 4.2 million per sample. Study-level findings and limits: Compared with tumor, normal lung showed significantly lower TCR diversity.

This clonotype originated in a woman in her seventies with non-small cell lung cancer. The rearrangement uses TRBV29-1 and TRBJ2-1; 10 bases are shared with TRBD2. The sample consisted of lung tumor tissue. CDR3 sequence (DNA): TGCAGCGCGCCTCTAGCGGGAGTATACAATGAACAGTTCTTC. This codes for CSAPLAGVYNEQFF.